These 8 T cell receptor beta chains were all obtained from the same sample, sequenced in a study of cytomegalovirus exposure and HLA in healthy donors. PCR employed 60 Vbeta and 13 Jbeta primers. Profiling relied on immunoSEQ multiplex PCR, and the TCRdb table lists in-frame clones only, not all of them. Here the sample spans 160,000 or so clones, approximately 82% being singletons. The material sequenced was PBMCs. Receptor source: a man aged 50-60 years in good health and CMV-seropositive.

The chain's CDR3 is CASSFVAGLAETQYF. DNA for the CDR3: TGTGCCAGCAGTTTTGTAGCGGGATTGGCGGAGACCCAGTACTTC. V is TRBV27 and J is TRBJ2-5; 8 bases agree with TRBD2. Germline CDR1 reads MNHEY; CDR2 reads SMNVEV (reference sequence). V was clipped by 3 bases and J by 5 bases; unmatched bases: 8. The CDR3 consists of 15 residues.

This sequence joins TRBV10-1 and TRBJ2-1; 7 bases match TRBD1. V shed 4 bases and J 7 bases; nucleotides not matched to a gene: 4. The CDR3 is 13 amino acids. The germline V gene has CDR1 WNHNN and CDR2 SYGVQD (reference sequence). The DNA of the CDR3 is TGCGCCAGCAGTGGCTCAGGGGGAAATGAGCAGTTCTTC. This codes for CASSGSGGNEQFF.

This chain connects TRBV25-1 to TRBJ1-4; 11 nucleotides match TRBD1. The length of the CDR3 is 17 residues. Unmatched junction bases numbered 5, after V lost 1 base and J lost 4 bases. Germline V gene data show CDR1 as MGHDK and CDR2 as SYGVNS. In nucleotides, the CDR3 is TGTGCCAGCAGTGAATGGGGGACAGGGGGGCATAATGAAAAACTGTTTTTT. It encodes CASSEWGTGGHNEKLFF.

The genes are TRBV19 and TRBJ2-7, with 7 bases matching TRBD1. There are 15 residues in the CDR3. CDR1 and CDR2 from the germline V gene are LNHDA and SQIVND (reference sequence). Losses at the gene ends were 0 bases for V and 7 bases for J; bases not matched to a gene: 9. The CDR3 sequence: CASSIDSTGMWEQYF. For the CDR3, the DNA is TGTGCCAGTAGTATAGACTCGACAGGGATGTGGGAGCAGTACTTC.

This chain uses TRBV2 with TRBJ1-1; 7 positions agree with TRBD1. The CDR3 contains 12 residues. Germline assignment: CDR1 SNHLY and CDR2 FYNNEI. J gave up 6 bases and V 8 bases, and 6 bases lay outside the gene matches. The CDR3 is CASPTGTPEAFF. The CDR3 DNA sequence: TGTGCCAGCCCGACAGGGACCCCTGAAGCTTTCTTT. The whole variable domain, filled in from reference TRBV2 and TRBJ1-1, reads EPEVTQTPSHQVTQMGQEVILRCVPISNHLYFYWYRQILGQKVEFLVSFYNNEISEKSEIFDDQFSVERPDGSNFTLKIRSTKLEDSAMYFCASPTGTPEAFFGQGTRLTVV.

The rearrangement joins TRBV5-1 to TRBJ2-2; tentative D call: TRBD1 (5 bases). Germline CDR1 reads SGHRS; CDR2 reads YFSETQ. This CDR3 has 14 residues. Trimming stripped 0 bases from V and 4 bases from J, with 7 bases between. The CDR3 loop is CASSLEQVTGELFF. The CDR3 DNA follows: TGCGCCAGCAGCTTGGAACAGGTCACCGGGGAGCTGTTTTTT. Looking up the rest from reference TRBV5-1 and TRBJ2-2 gives the full variable domain: KAGVTQTPRYLIKTRGQQVTLSCSPISGHRSVSWYQQTPGQGLQFLFEYFSETQRNKGNFPGRFSGRQFSNSRSEMNVSTLELGDSALYLCASSLEQVTGELFFGEGSRLTVL.

J is TRBJ2-2 and V is TRBV14; 8 nucleotides line up with TRBD2. V was clipped by 0 bases and J by 0 bases; unmatched bases: 3. The CDR3 runs to 17 residues. Looked up from germline, CDR1 is SGHDN and CDR2 is FVKESK. The CDR3 region is CASSQDQGLANTGELFF. The CDR3 DNA reads as TGTGCCAGCAGCCAAGATCAGGGACTAGCGAACACCGGGGAGCTGTTTTTT.

The chain carries TRBV18 and TRBJ2-2; perhaps TRBD1 as D (6 bases). The CDR3 covers 15 residues. Germline lookup yields CDR1 KGHSH and CDR2 LQKENI. V lost 1 base, J lost 2 bases, and 8 bases lay in between. CDR3 protein: CASSPRTVNTGELFF. The CDR3 DNA reads as TGTGCCAGCTCACCACGGACAGTTAACACCGGGGAGCTGTTTTTT.